The rows below give T cell receptor beta chains drawn from one sample of a study of shared clonotypes between healthy human individuals. The assay was immunoSEQ multiplex PCR, and TCRdb's table has in-frame clones only and misses some. The sample has nearly 1 million clones, approximately 80% seen once; the top ten hold about 1.5%. The sample comprised memory CD4+ T cells sorted from blood. Receptors originate from a man between 18 and 29 years old in good health. Both conserved end residues are part of each CDR3. Each record gives: J gene, V gene, D gene, clone size, CDR3 DNA, CDR3 protein. The D gene is left open where the match is weak. Some rows mark clone size as missing; the rest say once, few, many or name a class of expanded clone.

J gene: TRBJ1-2
V gene: TRBV6-1
D gene: -
clone size: -
CDR3 DNA: TGTGCCAGCAGTGAAAAGGGAGGCTACACCTTC
CDR3 protein: CASSEKGGYTF

J gene: TRBJ2-1
V gene: TRBV7-2
D gene: TRBD2
clone size: -
CDR3 DNA: TGTGCCAGCAGCTTAGTTGCGGGAGTTAATAATGAGCAGTTCTTC
CDR3 protein: CASSLVAGVNNEQFF

J gene: TRBJ2-1
V gene: TRBV28
D gene: TRBD2
clone size: -
CDR3 DNA: TGTGCCAGCAGTTTACCAGCGGGGGCGATCAATGAGCAGTTCTTC
CDR3 protein: CASSLPAGAINEQFF

J gene: TRBJ2-7
V gene: TRBV5-1
D gene: TRBD2
clone size: -
CDR3 DNA: TGCGCCAGCAGCTCCGGGGGGGAGACCTACGAGCAGTACTTC
CDR3 protein: CASSSGGETYEQYF

J gene: TRBJ1-2
V gene: TRBV7-2
D gene: TRBD1
clone size: -
CDR3 DNA: TGTGCCAGCAGCCCGGGACAGGGGGCGTATGGCTACACCTTC
CDR3 protein: CASSPGQGAYGYTF

J gene: TRBJ2-6
V gene: TRBV19
D gene: -
clone size: -
CDR3 DNA: TGTGCCAGTAGTGTCAGGGGTCCTGGGGCCAACGTCCTGACTTTC
CDR3 protein: CASSVRGPGANVLTF

J gene: TRBJ1-2
V gene: TRBV30
D gene: TRBD1
clone size: -
CDR3 DNA: TGTGCCTGGAGAACAGGGGGCAGCTATGGCTACACCTTC
CDR3 protein: CAWRTGGSYGYTF

J gene: TRBJ2-5
V gene: TRBV5-1
D gene: TRBD2
clone size: -
CDR3 DNA: TGCGCCAGCGCTATTTCGGGGGGAAACCAAGAGACCCAGTACTTC
CDR3 protein: CASAISGGNQETQYF

J gene: TRBJ2-7
V gene: TRBV10-2
D gene: -
clone size: -
CDR3 DNA: TGCGCCAGCAGTGAGGGTCGGGGACGGTACGAGCAGTACTTC
CDR3 protein: CASSEGRGRYEQYF

J gene: TRBJ2-7
V gene: TRBV9
D gene: TRBD2
clone size: -
CDR3 DNA: TGTGCCAGCAGCGTAGAGGGCGGGGGGTCCTACGAGCAGTACTTC
CDR3 protein: CASSVEGGGSYEQYF

J gene: TRBJ2-3
V gene: TRBV29-1
D gene: -
clone size: -
CDR3 DNA: TGCAGCGTTGGCGGAGCACGGGGGAGCACAGATACGCAGTATTTT
CDR3 protein: CSVGGARGSTDTQYF

J gene: TRBJ1-1
V gene: TRBV7-3
D gene: TRBD1
clone size: -
CDR3 DNA: TGTGCCAGCAGCCACGGGACAGGTTCTGTTTTCGTCGCTGAAGCTTTCTTT
CDR3 protein: CASSHGTGSVFVAEAFF

J gene: TRBJ2-7
V gene: TRBV5-1
D gene: -
clone size: -
CDR3 DNA: TGCGCCAGCAGCTTGTCCCAAACAGGGAGGTACGAGCAGTACTTC
CDR3 protein: CASSLSQTGRYEQYF

J gene: TRBJ1-1
V gene: TRBV30
D gene: -
clone size: few
CDR3 DNA: TGTGCCTGGACCCTTAGATCGGGATTCATGAACACTGAAGCTTTCTTT
CDR3 protein: CAWTLRSGFMNTEAFF

J gene: TRBJ1-4
V gene: TRBV11-2
D gene: -
clone size: -
CDR3 DNA: TGTGCCAGCAGTCCGGGGGGCCTTGGTGGTGAAAAACTGTTTTTT
CDR3 protein: CASSPGGLGGEKLFF

J gene: TRBJ2-2
V gene: TRBV30
D gene: -
clone size: -
CDR3 DNA: TGTGCCTTGGGGCCCTCGAGATCACCGGGGGAGCTGTTTTTT
CDR3 protein: CALGPSRSPGELFF

J gene: TRBJ2-1
V gene: TRBV6-1
D gene: TRBD2
clone size: many
CDR3 DNA: TGTGCCAGCAGTGAGCTAGCGGGAGGCCCGTACAATGAGCAGTTCTTC
CDR3 protein: CASSELAGGPYNEQFF

J gene: TRBJ2-2
V gene: TRBV18
D gene: -
clone size: -
CDR3 DNA: TGTGCCAGCTCACCATCCCTGGAGGGAGCGGGCACCGGGGAGCTGTTTTTT
CDR3 protein: CASSPSLEGAGTGELFF

J gene: TRBJ2-5
V gene: TRBV7-9
D gene: -
clone size: few
CDR3 DNA: TGTGCCAGCAGCATAGGCCTCGGGGGGCCGGGGGAGACCCAGTACTTC
CDR3 protein: CASSIGLGGPGETQYF

J gene: TRBJ2-5
V gene: TRBV9
D gene: -
clone size: -
CDR3 DNA: TGTGCCAGCAGCTTGGACCTTTCGGAGACCCAGTACTTC
CDR3 protein: CASSLDLSETQYF

J gene: TRBJ2-5
V gene: TRBV20-1
D gene: -
clone size: -
CDR3 DNA: TGCAGTGGACAGCACCAAGAGACCCAGTACTTC
CDR3 protein: CSGQHQETQYF

J gene: TRBJ2-7
V gene: TRBV5-1
D gene: -
clone size: -
CDR3 DNA: TGCGCCAGCAGCTGGTCGGGGGACAAGGACTACGAGCAGTACTTC
CDR3 protein: CASSWSGDKDYEQYF

J gene: TRBJ2-2
V gene: TRBV5-1
D gene: -
clone size: -
CDR3 DNA: TGCGCCAGCAGCTCCGGACAGAGAACAACCCCCGGGGAGCTGTTTTTT
CDR3 protein: CASSSGQRTTPGELFF

J gene: TRBJ2-7
V gene: TRBV5-4
D gene: -
clone size: -
CDR3 DNA: TGTGCCAGCAGCCAGGGAGGGGGCCTCTCCTACGAGCAGTACTTC
CDR3 protein: CASSQGGGLSYEQYF

J gene: TRBJ1-5
V gene: TRBV7-9
D gene: TRBD1
clone size: -
CDR3 DNA: TGTGCCAGCAGCTTAACGATGGATGGGACAGGCGGTCAGCCCCAGCATTTT
CDR3 protein: CASSLTMDGTGGQPQHF

J gene: TRBJ1-5
V gene: TRBV19
D gene: -
clone size: -
CDR3 DNA: TGTGCCAGTAGCACCAGGGAGAATCAGCCCCAGCATTTT
CDR3 protein: CASSTRENQPQHF

J gene: TRBJ2-7
V gene: TRBV10-1
D gene: -
clone size: once
CDR3 DNA: TGCGCCAGCAGTGAGGGTTCCTACGAGCAGTACTTC
CDR3 protein: CASSEGSYEQYF

J gene: TRBJ2-4
V gene: TRBV5-1
D gene: -
clone size: -
CDR3 DNA: TGCGCCAGCAGACCTTTACAGGAGACCAAAAACATTCAGTACTTC
CDR3 protein: CASRPLQETKNIQYF

J gene: TRBJ2-2
V gene: TRBV6-5
D gene: -
clone size: -
CDR3 DNA: TGTGCCAGCAGGAAAGGGATGGAGAACACCGGGGAGCTGTTTTTT
CDR3 protein: CASRKGMENTGELFF

J gene: TRBJ2-3
V gene: TRBV5-1
D gene: -
clone size: few
CDR3 DNA: TGCGCCAGCAGCTTTTATTCCGGGCGTGCTACAGATACGCAGTATTTT
CDR3 protein: CASSFYSGRATDTQYF

J gene: TRBJ1-5
V gene: TRBV19
D gene: -
clone size: -
CDR3 DNA: TGTGCCAGTAGTTCTGGACTGAGCAATCAGCCCCAGCATTTT
CDR3 protein: CASSSGLSNQPQHF